Included here is one TCR beta chain sequence, with context. Its antigen is undetermined. Looked up from germline, CDR1 is SQVTM and CDR2 is ANQGSEA. V lost 0 bases to trimming and J lost 2 bases, with 11 bases between them. The CDR3 contains 14 residues. In the authors' methods: Sequence data from immunoSEQ were junction-only and lacked quality scores; consequently, filtering differed. The table came from immunoSEQ multiplex PCR; TCRdb's copy has only in-frame clones and leaves some out. The DNA gave D and trimming, while V, J and clone size come from that table. The profile shows about 2,200,000 clones, about 93% of them singletons. This record comes from a study of shared clonotypes between healthy human individuals. The wider study: Researchers assigned three CD4 naive, three CD4 memory, two CD8 naive and one CD8 memory plate to each donor.

Whole-study results and caveats: Clonotype sharing levels among donors were expected to vary with sequencing depth. Larger estimated richness was generally seen in naive subsets than in memory subsets.

CD45RO-negative CD8 cells positively selected for CCR7 made up the naive population, which excluded terminally differentiated effector memory CD45RA+ cells. The specimen sequenced was naive CD8+ T cells from PBMCs. The chain has TRBV29-1 and TRBJ2-7, with no clear D. The TCR was taken from a man aged 18 to 30 in good health. Some clones in this sample may be carry-over from other donors' samples. Here the CDR3 DNA reads TGCAGCGTTGAAGAGCCCCAGCGACCCTACGAGCAGTACTTC. It codes for CSVEEPQRPYEQYF.